Below, 32 T cell receptor beta chains from the same sample are listed, as sequenced in a study of post-analysis software for immune sequencing data (dated by TCRdb to the mid-2010s). The study at large found these results: Patients showed significantly higher frequencies than controls for 4 or 5 TRBV segments, among them TRBV5-6, TRBV5-1 and TRBV20-1.

The library was made by PCR. For sequencing, an Illumina HiSeq 2500 was employed. To reduce PCR and sequencing biases, unique molecular identifiers were incorporated into the TCR beta cDNA libraries. The public reads were reanalyzed by TCRdb: fastp trimming at Q25, MiXCR alignment, in-frame beta chains only. Records with the same CDR3 protein are collapsed into one entry carrying the most frequent genes and DNA. The sample table holds 650,000 to 850,000 distinct CDR3 sequences, of which roughly 50% were seen once. 4.9% of the sample rests with the top ten. Antigens for these TCRs are unknown. Sequencing was carried out using blood. The receptors here all came from a girl aged 10 to 17 with multiple sclerosis.

The chain recombines TRBV7-8 with TRBJ2-7, with 7 bases matching TRBD2. The end of the DNA is better explained by TRBJ2-5, so the J call may be wrong. The CDR3 is made up of 13 amino acids. In germline, CDR1 is SGHVS, CDR2 FQNEAQ. The CDR3 protein is CASSSGTKETQYF. CDR3 in DNA: TGTGCCAGCAGCTCCGGGACTAAAGAGACCCAGTACTTC.

The chain uses TRBV20-1 and TRBJ2-5; 11 bases align to TRBD2. V lost 5 bases, J lost 2 bases, and 4 bases stayed unmatched. The CDR3 consists of 14 residues. The V gene's germline CDR1 is DFQATT and CDR2 SNEGSKA (reference sequence). The CDR3: CSAFSGRGQETQYF. CDR3 DNA sequence: TGCAGTGCTTTTAGCGGGAGGGGGCAAGAGACCCAGTACTTC.

This clonotype appeared a few times. The chain has TRBV6-5 and TRBJ2-7, with 13 positions matching TRBD2. This CDR3 has 16 amino acids. Looked up from germline, CDR1 is MNHEY and CDR2 is SVGAGI. Trimming removed 5 bases from V and 10 bases from J; junction bases left unmatched: 14. The DNA of the CDR3 is TGTGCCAGCAGTAAAAGGACTAGCGGGAGTGGAGAGACTCAGTACTTC. It specifies CASSKRTSGSGETQYF.

This clonotype was seen a handful of times. This chain uses TRBV27 with TRBJ2-1; weak D call: TRBD1 (7 bases). The end of the DNA is better explained by TRBJ2-7, so the J call may be wrong. Germline lookup yields CDR1 MNHEY and CDR2 SMNVEV (reference sequence). The CDR3 is 14 amino acids. In nucleotides, the CDR3 is TGTGCCAGCAGTTGGGGGGCAGGGGGCTACGAGCAGTACTTC. Its translation: CASSWGAGGYEQYF.

This clonotype was recorded at least ten times. The rearrangement joins TRBV7-9 to TRBJ2-7, with D perhaps matching TRBD1 or TRBD2 (5 bases each). V was trimmed by 1 base and J by 7 bases, leaving 8 bases between them. Germline V gene lookup returns CDR1 SEHNR and CDR2 FQNEAQ (reference sequence). This CDR3 is 12 amino acids long. This CDR3 reads CASSLGDGEQYF. In nucleotides, the CDR3 is TGTGCCAGCAGCTTAGGGGACGGGGAGCAGTACTTC.

The chain is built from TRBV6-6 and TRBJ1-1; D not certain. The CDR3 contains 12 residues. V was trimmed by 2 bases and J by 4 bases, leaving 5 bases between them. The germline CDR1 and CDR2 sequences are MNHNY and SVGAGI (reference sequence). CDR3 DNA: TGTGCCAGCAGTTACCCGCCCACTGAAGCTTTCTTT. This gives the protein CASSYPPTEAFF.

Here the CDR3 DNA reads TGCAGTGCTAGAGAGGAAAAGGGGAGTGAGACCCAGTACTTC. Protein sequence: CSAREEKGSETQYF. The chain employs TRBV20-1 and TRBJ2-7; D is perhaps TRBD1 or TRBD2 (5 bases each). The J call may be mistaken, given a closer DNA end match to TRBJ2-5. CDR1 and CDR2 from the germline V gene are DFQATT and SNEGSKA (reference sequence). This CDR3 has 14 residues.

The V call is TRBV29-1, the J call TRBJ2-5; 8 bases align to TRBD2. The end of the DNA is better explained by TRBJ2-7, so the J call may be wrong. CDR1 and CDR2 (germline): SQVTM, ANQGSEA. The CDR3 length is 14 residues. The DNA of the CDR3 is TGCAGCGTTGGGGCCAGACTAGCGAAACACGAGCAGTACTTC. Amino acids: CSVGARLAKHEQYF.

The V gene is TRBV20-1, the J gene TRBJ2-7; 7 bases map to TRBD1. The CDR3 contains 13 residues. The germline V gene encodes CDR1 DFQATT and CDR2 SNEGSKA (reference sequence). The V gene end was trimmed by 4 bases and the J gene end by 0 bases; junction bases not matched to a gene: 3. The CDR3 sequence: CSANRDSSYEQYF. CDR3 DNA sequence: TGCAGTGCTAACAGGGACAGCTCCTACGAGCAGTACTTC.

The V call is TRBV30, the J call TRBJ2-1, with a tentative D call TRBD2 (6 bases). Germline CDR1 is GTSNPN and CDR2 is SVGIG (reference sequence). The CDR3 contains 15 residues. V shed 0 bases and J shed 2 bases, with 11 bases lying between them. For the CDR3, the DNA is TGTGCCTGGAGTGTCCCCCAGCGGGCCTACAATGAGCAGTTCTTC. Protein: CAWSVPQRAYNEQFF.

The V and J genes are TRBV20-1 and TRBJ2-7, with TRBD1 matching over 7 bases. This CDR3 is built from 14 residues. V shed 4 bases and J 4 bases; nucleotides not matched to a gene: 10. From germline, CDR1 is DFQATT and CDR2 SNEGSKA (reference sequence). CDR3 sequence (DNA): TGCAGTGCTATCGACAGGGCCGGCGGATACGAGCAGTACTTC. The encoded protein is CSAIDRAGGYEQYF.

This clonotype is a singleton in its sample. V is TRBV7-8 and J is TRBJ2-7; D could derive from TRBD1 or TRBD2 (5 bases each). The J call may be mistaken, given a closer DNA end match to TRBJ2-5. Looked up from germline, CDR1 is SGHVS and CDR2 is FQNEAQ. The CDR3 extends over 15 amino acids. The CDR3 bases are TGTGCCAGCAGCTTAGCCCCGGGCTGGGGGGAGACCCAGTACTTC. This gives the protein CASSLAPGWGETQYF.

The chain uses TRBV7-9 and TRBJ1-1; 7 bases are shared with TRBD1. There are 14 residues in the CDR3. After removal of 7 bases from V and 0 bases from J, the junction contained 5 bases not matched to a gene. Per the germline V gene, CDR1 is SEHNR and CDR2 is FQNEAQ (reference sequence). The CDR3 is CASNRGNLNTEAFF. The CDR3 DNA reads TGTGCCAGCAACAGGGGCAACCTGAACACTGAAGCTTTCTTT.

The chain combines TRBV6-5 with TRBJ2-5, with 8 bases lining up with TRBD1. Germline V gene lookup returns CDR1 MNHEY and CDR2 SVGAGI. The CDR3 has 16 amino acids. Trimming removed 2 bases from V and 13 bases from J; junction bases left unmatched: 18. CDR3 residues: CASSYPDRGLPYERYF. For the CDR3, the DNA is TGTGCCAGCAGTTACCCCGACAGGGGCTTACCCTACGAGCGGTACTTC.

This clonotype has a handful of counts. The chain uses TRBV20-1 and TRBJ2-2; 12 bases map to TRBD2. Germline CDR1 DFQATT, CDR2 SNEGSKA (reference sequence). V gave up 3 bases and J gave up 5 bases; unmatched junction bases: 7. This CDR3 contains 16 residues. CDR3 coding DNA: TGCAGTGCTAGGTCTAGCGGGAGGGCTCTGACCGGGGAGCTGTTTTTT. Protein product: CSARSSGRALTGELFF.

V gene TRBV6-1 combines with J gene TRBJ1-4; no clear D gene. The germline CDR1 and CDR2 sequences are MNHNS and SASEGT. Trimming removed 4 bases at V and 0 bases at J, with 9 bases between. The CDR3 extends over 15 amino acids. DNA of the CDR3: TGTGCCAGCAGTGCCCAGACTACAACTAATGAAAAACTGTTTTTT. It encodes CASSAQTTTNEKLFF.

This CDR3 is CSARGQPNTEAFF. The CDR3 DNA is TGCAGTGCTAGGGGACAGCCGAACACTGAAGCTTTCTTT. This sequence joins TRBV20-1 and TRBJ1-1, with 7 bases matching TRBD1. The CDR3 spans 13 residues. V was pared by 3 bases and J by 1 base, with 2 bases of the junction left unmatched. The V gene's germline CDR1 is DFQATT and CDR2 SNEGSKA (reference sequence).

This clonotype was seen a few times. V and J are TRBV19 and TRBJ1-1; D possibly corresponds to TRBD1 (6 bases). The germline V gene encodes CDR1 LNHDA and CDR2 SQIVND (reference sequence). This CDR3 region has 15 residues. The V and J ends lost 9 bases and 0 bases respectively, with 17 bases between them. DNA for the CDR3: TGTGCCAGCACACTACAGGGCCCTATGAACACTGAAGCTTTCTTT. It translates to CASTLQGPMNTEAFF.

DNA for the CDR3: TGTGCCAGCAGCGGACGACAGGGCCGGGGGGCTTTCTTT. Its translation: CASSGRQGRGAFF. The V gene is TRBV9, the J gene TRBJ1-1; 7 positions match TRBD1. Germline CDR1 reads SGDLS; CDR2 reads YYNGEE. The CDR3 runs to 13 residues. V was pared by 3 bases and J by 11 bases, with 10 bases of the junction left unmatched.

V is TRBV27 and J is TRBJ2-4; D is ambiguous. The end of the DNA is better explained by TRBJ2-7, so the J call may be wrong. The CDR3 has 13 residues. The germline V gene has CDR1 MNHEY and CDR2 SMNVEV (reference sequence). CDR3 coding DNA: TGTGCCAGCAGTCCCCCTCTCTCATTCGAGCAGTACTTC. It yields the protein CASSPPLSFEQYF.

This clonotype was picked up a small number of times. This rearrangement joins TRBV6-5 to TRBJ2-1; TRBD2 aligns across 10 bases. V was pared by 0 bases and J by 2 bases, with 7 bases of the junction left unmatched. Looked up from germline, CDR1 is MNHEY and CDR2 is SVGAGI. The CDR3 is 18 residues long. CDR3 loop: CASSYSLAGVLAYNEQFF. For the CDR3, the DNA is TGTGCCAGCAGTTACTCGCTAGCGGGAGTTCTAGCCTACAATGAGCAGTTCTTC.

The chain uses TRBV18 and TRBJ2-2, with 10 bases lining up with TRBD2. V lost 2 bases, J lost 6 bases, and 3 bases stayed unmatched. Germline V gene sequence: CDR1 KGHSH, CDR2 LQKENI. CDR3 length: 15 amino acids. CDR3 nucleotides: TGTGCCAGCTCACCAGAACTAGCGGGACCCGGGGAGCTGTTTTTT. Protein sequence: CASSPELAGPGELFF.

The sample holds a few counts of this clonotype. One end of the junction does not line up with germline, which may come from a read error. The chain carries TRBV12-3 or TRBV12-4 and TRBJ2-1, with D hard to call. The CDR3 runs to 13 residues. CDR3 residues: CASSFRSGNEQFF. The CDR3 DNA is TGTGCCAGCAGTTTCAGGTCCGGAAATGAGCAATTCTTC.

The chain has TRBV28 and TRBJ2-1, with a tentative D call TRBD1 (5 bases). The CDR3 length is 12 residues. The V and J ends lost 5 bases and 10 bases respectively, with 12 bases between them. Germline assignment: CDR1 MDHEN and CDR2 SYDVKM. For the CDR3, the DNA is TGTGCCAGCAGTCTGCCAGGGTGGGAGCAGTTCTTC. This codes for CASSLPGWEQFF.

The chain combines TRBV4-2 with TRBJ2-1; 7 bases match TRBD2. This CDR3 comprises 15 residues. Germline V gene lookup returns CDR1 LGHNA and CDR2 YNFKEQ. After removal of 2 bases from V and 6 bases from J, the junction contained 7 bases not matched to a gene. This chain's CDR3 is CASSQRLGEGNEQFF. The DNA of the CDR3 is TGTGCCAGCAGCCAACGACTTGGGGAGGGCAATGAGCAGTTCTTC.

This clonotype was detected a few times. J is TRBJ2-3 and V is TRBV27, with TRBD2 matching over 16 bases. Germline lookup yields CDR1 MNHEY and CDR2 SMNVEV (reference sequence). With V trimmed by 6 bases and J by 0 bases, 12 bases remained unmatched. The CDR3 extends over 20 amino acids. The CDR3 region is CASSLPGLAGGPSSTDTQYF. The CDR3 region has the DNA TGTGCCAGCAGCCTTCCGGGACTAGCGGGAGGGCCGAGTAGCACAGATACGCAGTATTTT.

The chain joins TRBV5-1 to TRBJ1-1, with D maybe TRBD1 (5 bases). The V gene's germline CDR1 is SGHRS and CDR2 YFSETQ. CDR3 length: 14 residues. The V and J ends lost 5 bases and 6 bases respectively, with 17 bases between them. CDR3 nucleotide sequence: TGCGCCAGCAGGTTTGCCTTGCGGGGCGCTGAAGCTTTCTTT. It encodes CASRFALRGAEAFF.

The rearrangement joins TRBV9 to TRBJ1-2, with a weak D call TRBD1 (5 bases). Germline V gene sequence: CDR1 SGDLS, CDR2 YYNGEE. The germline V and J ends were trimmed by 1 base and 7 bases, with 17 bases remaining between them. The CDR3 length is 15 residues. This chain's CDR3 is CASSVSVQGAGGYTF. CDR3 DNA sequence: TGTGCCAGCAGCGTATCCGTCCAGGGAGCAGGTGGCTACACCTTC.

V gene TRBV3-1 combines with J gene TRBJ2-1, with D perhaps TRBD2 (6 bases). This CDR3 has 15 amino acids. V lost 5 bases, J lost 2 bases, and 13 bases lay in between. CDR1 and CDR2 (germline): LGHDT, YNNKEL (reference sequence). The CDR3 spells CASSAGRRTYNEQFF. The CDR3 DNA reads TGTGCCAGCAGCGCCGGGAGAAGAACCTACAATGAGCAGTTCTTC.

The genes are TRBV6-5 and TRBJ2-1, with TRBD2 as a possible D gene (6 bases). The DNA end is a closer match to TRBJ2-7, so the J assignment may be wrong. Germline values: CDR1 MNHEY, CDR2 SVGAGI. CDR3 size: 16 residues. The CDR3 DNA reads TGTGCCAGCAGTTACGGGGCCGGGGGTAGCGATCCCGAGCAGTACTTC. Its translation: CASSYGAGGSDPEQYF.

This chain joins TRBV6-2 or TRBV6-3 and TRBJ1-1, with unresolved D. The V end was cut by 5 bases, the J end by 4 bases, with 11 bases between. The germline V gene encodes CDR1 MNHEY and CDR2 SVGEGT. The CDR3 runs 13 residues. The CDR3 spells CASSKDFRTEAFF. DNA of the CDR3: TGTGCCAGCAGTAAAGATTTTCGCACTGAAGCTTTCTTT.

This clonotype came up many times. The rearrangement uses TRBV20-1 and TRBJ2-5; the D gene is possibly TRBD2 (6 bases). Between the trimmed V and J ends, which lost 3 bases and 5 bases, there was a span of 16 bases. CDR1 is DFQATT, CDR2 SNEGSKA, per germline (reference sequence). The CDR3 is made up of 14 amino acids. The CDR3 sequence: CSASKRAQRETQYF. The CDR3, as DNA: TGCAGTGCTAGTAAGCGGGCCCAGAGGGAGACCCAGTACTTC.